The clone carrying this TCR beta chain was detected only once. The antigen remains undetermined. The data were obtained in a study of T cells in Graves' hyperthyroidism and ophthalmopathy. Regarding the study as a whole: Ophthalmopathy, as predicted by the model, came a median 6.5 months after the prediction. In the blood, most expanded thyroid clonotypes above 0.001 appeared as well. Stable hyperthyroidism was separated from ophthalmopathy by a model based on 13 V-J features.

There were TCR beta CDR3 regions amplified from RNA transcripts. The TCR CDR3 first-round RT-PCR relied on the HTBI primer set. TCRdb independently ran MiXCR on the multiplex PCR reads; one entry per CDR3 protein. The repertoire holds 450,000 to 700,000 distinct CDR3 sequences, with about 43% as singletons. CDR3 length equals 17 residues. Germline lookup yields CDR1 SGHRS and CDR2 YFSETQ. The V and J ends lost 0 bases and 2 bases respectively, with 18 bases between them. This receptor was obtained from an adult woman with Graves' disease, either hyperthyroidism or ophthalmopathy (not recorded which). The chain uses TRBV5-1 and TRBJ2-7; a weak D match, TRBD1 (5 bases). Material: peripheral blood or thyroid tissue (not recorded which). Here the CDR3 reads CASSLGGAGREAYEQYF. In DNA form, the CDR3 reads TGCGCCAGCAGCTTGGGTGGGGCAGGCCGAGAAGCCTACGAGCAGTACTTC.